This T cell receptor (beta chain) was sequenced for a study of Ad26.COV2.S vaccination and SARS-CoV-2 variants. Sequenced by immunoSEQ multiplex PCR; TCRdb stores in-frame clones only, minus some. The table records over 90,000 clones, 60% to 85% of them present only once. To note about this clone: Its antigen is not identified.

In germline, CDR1 is SGHNT, CDR2 YENEEA. V was cut by 3 bases and J by 12 bases, with 15 bases left in between. The CDR3 is made up of 13 amino acids. Study-level findings and limits: Reported findings describe substantial breadth in spike-specific CD8+ and CD4+ T cell responses following vaccination. Placebo recipients and vaccine recipients were similar in non-spike TCR breadth. From the TCR breadth and depth analyses, total T cell responses may have been underestimated. Greater spike-specific TCR breadth was seen in vaccine recipients than in placebo recipients.

The chain joins TRBV11-3 to TRBJ2-1, with TRBD2 as a possible D gene (5 bases). This specimen was peripheral blood, taken after recovery from COVID-19. This receptor was obtained from a human donor who had recovered from COVID-19. The CDR3: CASSLVRDSAQFF. CDR3 nucleotide sequence: TGTGCCAGCAGCTTGGTGAGGGATTCGGCGCAGTTCTTC.